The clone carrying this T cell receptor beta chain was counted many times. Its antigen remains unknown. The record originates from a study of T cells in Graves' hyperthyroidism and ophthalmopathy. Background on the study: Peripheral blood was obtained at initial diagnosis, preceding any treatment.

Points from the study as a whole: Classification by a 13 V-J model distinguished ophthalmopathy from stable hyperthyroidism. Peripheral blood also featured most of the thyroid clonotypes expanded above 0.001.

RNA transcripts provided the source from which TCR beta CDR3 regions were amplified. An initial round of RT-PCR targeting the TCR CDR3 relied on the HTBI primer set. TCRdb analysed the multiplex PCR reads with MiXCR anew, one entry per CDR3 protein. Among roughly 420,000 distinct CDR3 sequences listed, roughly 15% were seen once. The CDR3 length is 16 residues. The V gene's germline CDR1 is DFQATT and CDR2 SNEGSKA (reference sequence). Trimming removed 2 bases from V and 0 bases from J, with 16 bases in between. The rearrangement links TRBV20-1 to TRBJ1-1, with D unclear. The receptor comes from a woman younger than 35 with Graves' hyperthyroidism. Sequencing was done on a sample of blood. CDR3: CSARRSFLRMNTEAFF. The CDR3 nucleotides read TGCAGTGCTAGACGATCCTTCTTACGGATGAACACTGAAGCTTTCTTT.